The T cell receptor beta chain under discussion was sequenced for a study of blood T cell repertoires in COVID-19. V lost 7 bases, J lost 0 bases, and 13 bases lay in between. Germline CDR1 ENHRY, CDR2 SYGVKD. This CDR3 has 15 amino acids. This table comes from immunoSEQ multiplex PCR, and its TCRdb copy is limited to in-frame clones, with some not included. The table lists tens of thousands of clones, 70% to 85% of them singletons. This sequence originates from a man in his 60s with acute or convalescent COVID-19. This sequence joins TRBV10-3 and TRBJ1-3; weak D call: TRBD1 (6 bases). Sequencing used peripheral blood. CDR3 loop: CAITGQLSSGNTIYF. The CDR3, as DNA: TGTGCCATCACCGGACAGTTATCCTCTGGAAACACCATATATTTT.